This T cell receptor beta chain was captured by sequencing in a study of shared clonotypes between healthy human individuals (TCRdb year 2020). Concerning the study at large: The cohort comprised two women and three men aged 18 to 49 years. To estimate repertoire size and how much clonotypes are shared between individuals, the study performed deep sequencing of blood TCR repertoires from a few healthy adults. Libraries were prepared and TCR repertoires were sequenced by different laboratories using diverse techniques, in order to increase sequencing depth and limit assay-specific biases. Per donor, leukapheresis produced somewhere between about 0.9 and 10 billion PBMCs. What the study reported, not specific to this receptor: Pairwise subsampling indicated that sequencing depth was expected to affect the degree of clonotype sharing among donors. The small number of donors limited the genetic and exposure-history diversity represented. Sampling was limited to blood, and TCR repertoires in tissue likely differ from TCR repertoires in blood.

Healthy HIV-negative adults with no recently reported acute infections or vaccinations were included as donors. Every donor was a Caucasian adult living in Nashville, Tennessee, USA. For unsorted samples, some 90 million PBMCs were counted, and genomic DNA was extracted using the QIAamp DNA Blood Mini kit. After blood collection by leukapheresis, PBMCs were isolated using Ficoll-Histopaque density gradient centrifugation and then cryopreserved in the vapor phase of liquid nitrogen. As to this clone: Its antigen has not been determined. Base qualities are not provided; no much larger clone lies one nucleotide away.

The germline V gene provides CDR1 SGHTS and CDR2 YDEGEE. V is pared back by 4 bases and J by 8 bases, with 15 bases lying between the germline termini. Measured from the cysteine to the phenylalanine, the CDR3 is 14 residues long. The CDR3 DNA has 42 bases and is translated from base 1. TCR CDR3 regions were amplified from genomic DNA by multiplex PCR using the deep immunoSEQ assay. Extracted genomic DNA from each cell subset was spread evenly across all wells of several immunoSEQ 96-well plates, with each plate serving as a replicate. For unsorted PBMC, around 330 ng genomic DNA, equal to roughly 32,000 T cell genomes, was loaded into each replicate PCR. Unsorted PBMC genomic DNA was sequenced across ten immunoSEQ deep assay plates. Purified libraries were quantified with a Qubit 3.0 fluorometer, sized on a Bioanalyzer 2100, and re-quantified with the KAPA Library Quantification kit. A separate single-read 150-cycle Illumina NextSeq 550 flow cell was used to sequence each immunoSEQ 96-well plate. The study's processing was this. The immunoSEQ output contained only junctional sequences without quality scores, so filtering could not match that applied to full-length reads. To assign V/J genes and CDR3, sequences were annotated against IMGT germline references using PyIR, a Python wrapper for IgBLAST v1.9. Reads with weak V/J assignments (E-value above 1e-6), missing CDR3, stop codons, out-of-frame junctions, or ambiguous translated residues were removed. A V3J clonotype was defined by an identical inferred V gene, J gene, and CDR3 amino acid sequence. Percentage overlap between repertoires was computed as shared unique clonotypes divided by the size of the smaller repertoire. Repertoire richness was assessed with RTK rarefaction, the Chao1 estimator, and Recon v2.1 estimates of unobserved clonotypes. The table was pulled from immuneACCESS by TCRdb, which kept in-frame rearrangements only. Such tables lose some clones; where checked, under half of the loss comes from unresolved V genes, and the rest has no known cause. V and J calls and clone size are given by that table; D and trimming were obtained from the DNA. This sample lists 450,000 to 500,000 clones; about 72% were detected once. The ten biggest clones cover around 12% of the sample.

The sequencing sample was made of PBMCs. This TCR was recovered from a woman aged 35 to 49 in good health. Some clones in this sample may be carry-over from other donors' samples. The chain employs TRBV5-8 and TRBJ1-4; TRBD1 is a weak D gene call, 6 bases matching. The CDR3 is CASSLEQGIEKLFF. DNA sequence: TGTGCCAGCAGCCTGGAACAGGGTATCGAAAAACTGTTTTTT.